This T cell receptor beta chain came from a study of somatic mutations in cytotoxic T cells in rheumatoid arthritis. About the study: Patients had around 30 ml EDTA blood drawn right after diagnosis, before any treatment.

Clones were read by immunoSEQ multiplex PCR, and TCRdb kept only the in-frame ones, dropping some. The table shows around 18,000 clones, with roughly 77% occurring only once. This clone has just a few counts. Its antigen is unknown. Overall study findings and caveats: An increase in CD8+ clonality with age was seen in rheumatoid arthritis patients but not in healthy controls. Some patients, 8 of 65, had a largest CD8+ clone that exceeded 20% of CD8+ cells.

Germline V CDR1 and CDR2: SEHNR, FQNEAQ (reference sequence). V was clipped by 3 bases and J by 0 bases, with 11 bases between them. The CDR3 spans 15 residues. Each population, CD4+ and CD8+ cells, was isolated by positive magnetic bead selection and checked for purity by flow cytometry. Material: CD8+ T cells sorted from blood. The chain recombines TRBV7-9 with TRBJ1-1; D is possibly TRBD1 (5 bases). The source of this sequence is an adult with rheumatoid arthritis. The CDR3 here is CASSLTDLMNTEAFF. CDR3 nucleotide sequence: TGTGCCAGCAGCTTGACAGATTTAATGAACACTGAAGCTTTCTTT.